These 10 T cell receptor beta chains came from one sample sequenced in a study of blood T cells in healthy people across ages. A J-beta primer mix and a sample-barcoded 5' primer were used in a second PCR of roughly 6 to 12 cycles. Via MiXCR, TCRdb re-called the 5' RACE reads, giving one row per CDR3 protein. The sample consists of around 1,500,000 distinct CDR3 sequences, around two fifths of them appearing once. The sequenced sample was blood. The receptor set was obtained from a young woman in good health.

This clonotype was counted a few times. The genes are TRBV7-2 and TRBJ2-3; 14 nucleotides agree with TRBD2. The length of the CDR3 is 17 residues. Germline V gene data show CDR1 as SGHTA and CDR2 as FQGNSA. V shed 4 bases, J shed 2 bases, and the junction held 5 bases outside the gene matches. The CDR3 loop is CASSSGLAGENTDTQYF. The CDR3, as DNA: TGTGCCAGCAGCTCGGGACTAGCGGGAGAAAACACAGATACGCAGTATTTT. The variable domain in full, completed from reference TRBV7-2 and TRBJ2-3, reads GAGVSQSPSNKVTEKGKDVELRCDPISGHTALYWYRQSLGQGLEFLIYFQGNSAPDKSGLPSDRFSAERTGGSVSTLTIQRTQQEDSAVYLCASSSGLAGENTDTQYFGPGTRLTVL.

This clonotype was seen only a few times. This chain joins TRBV4-2 and TRBJ2-1; weak D call: TRBD1 (5 bases). The V gene's germline CDR1 is LGHNA and CDR2 YNFKEQ. The CDR3 is made up of 13 amino acids. Trimming removed 7 bases from V and 3 bases from J, with 10 bases in between. The CDR3 loop is CASMGPLYNEQFF. The DNA for the CDR3 is TGTGCCAGCATGGGGCCCCTCTACAATGAGCAGTTCTTC.

This clonotype has just a few counts. V is TRBV20-1 and J is TRBJ2-7; D may be TRBD1 (5 bases). V shed 0 bases and J shed 2 bases, with 14 bases lying between them. This CDR3 spans 15 amino acids. Germline CDR1 DFQATT, CDR2 SNEGSKA (reference sequence). The CDR3 DNA is TGCAGTGCTAGAGATGGACAACCGGCTGCCTACGAGCAGTACTTC. It encodes CSARDGQPAAYEQYF.

This clonotype was seen a handful of times. This chain links TRBV4-1 with TRBJ1-5, with D perhaps matching TRBD1 (6 bases). V was trimmed by 0 bases and J by 5 bases, leaving 14 bases between them. Germline values: CDR1 MGHRA, CDR2 YSYEKL. The CDR3 spans 16 residues. DNA for the CDR3: TGCGCCAGCAGCCAAGATGGCGGCAGGGGCGATCAGCCCCAGCATTTT. Residues: CASSQDGGRGDQPQHF.

As concerns this clonotype: The CDR3 does not end in the conserved phenylalanine or tryptophan, so this is likely a read error. CDR3 sequence: CASSLDRRATNEKLFS. The CDR3 region has the DNA TGTGCCAGCAGTCTGGACAGGAGGGCAACTAATGAAAAACTGTTTTCT. V gene TRBV6-5 combines with J gene TRBJ1-4; 7 bases map to TRBD1. The J segment lost 0 bases and the V segment lost 5 bases, leaving 6 bases of the junction unmatched. The CDR3 contains 16 residues. The V gene's germline CDR1 is MNHEY and CDR2 SVGAGI.

This clonotype was observed a single time. The gene calls are TRBV2 and TRBJ2-7; D might be TRBD1 (5 bases). Deletions cut 8 bases from V and 2 bases from J, with 16 bases between. Per the germline V gene, CDR1 is SNHLY and CDR2 is FYNNEI. CDR3 size: 14 residues. CDR3: CASSRQPGAYEQYF. CDR3 sequence (DNA): TGTGCCAGCTCCCGACAGCCAGGTGCCTACGAGCAGTACTTC.

The table lists this clonotype with a count of one. The DNA of the CDR3 is TGTGCCAGCAGCCTTAGCGGGGGGCAGTACAATGAGCAGTACTTC. Its protein is CASSLSGGQYNEQYF. The V gene is TRBV7-3, the J gene TRBJ2-1, with 10 nucleotides matching TRBD2. The DNA end favors TRBJ2-7, so the J call may be wrong. The CDR3 is 15 residues long. Looked up from germline, CDR1 is SGHTA and CDR2 is FQGTGA.

This clonotype has a handful of counts. This sequence joins TRBV20-1 and TRBJ2-1; no reliable D call. The CDR3 is 17 amino acids. CDR1 and CDR2 (germline): DFQATT, SNEGSKA (reference sequence). The V end was cut by 0 bases, the J end by 7 bases, with 22 bases between. The CDR3 here is CSAREGPVRLTGNEQFF. CDR3 nucleotide sequence: TGCAGTGCTAGAGAAGGCCCGGTTAGGCTAACCGGGAATGAGCAGTTCTTC.

The rearrangement joins TRBV5-1 to TRBJ2-1; unclear D gene. This CDR3 region has 12 residues. Germline values: CDR1 SGHRS, CDR2 YFSETQ. Trimming cost V 6 bases and J 8 bases, with 12 bases left between them. The CDR3: CASISISDEQFF. The CDR3 DNA sequence: TGCGCCAGCATCTCTATTTCCGATGAGCAGTTCTTC.

This clonotype was counted at least ten times. The gene calls are TRBV7-2 and TRBJ2-7; 10 bases match TRBD2. This CDR3 spans 16 amino acids. J gave up 2 bases and V 2 bases, and 6 bases lay outside the gene matches. In germline, CDR1 is SGHTA, CDR2 FQGNSA. The CDR3 bases are TGTGCCAGCAGCTTACAGGGGACTAGCGCAGCCTACGAGCAGTACTTC. Translating gives CASSLQGTSAAYEQYF.